This T cell receptor (beta chain) was sequenced for a study of CD8 T cells in ankylosing spondylitis. Findings and caveats of the study: There was a TCR beta motif, made of eight highly homologous variants, that appeared characteristic of ankylosing spondylitis blood.

TCRdb used MiXCR to reprocess the 5' RACE reads, holding one entry per CDR3 protein. The sample has hundreds of thousands of distinct CDR3 sequences, roughly 12% seen once. This clonotype was counted many times. Its antigen remains unidentified. The CDR3 covers 14 residues. Germline CDR1 and CDR2: DFQATT and SNEGSKA (reference sequence). Trimming cost V 2 bases and J 5 bases; bases outside gene matches: 3. Source material: blood, either unsorted or a sorted T cell fraction (not recorded which). This TCR was sampled from a male donor with ankylosing spondylitis. The gene calls are TRBV20-1 and TRBJ2-5; 12 positions match TRBD2. The CDR3: CSARLAGGLETQYF. The CDR3, as DNA: TGCAGTGCTAGACTAGCGGGGGGGCTGGAGACCCAGTACTTC.